The 18 T cell receptor beta chains below were found in one sample sequenced in a study of cytomegalovirus exposure and HLA in healthy donors. PCR employed 60 Vbeta and 13 Jbeta primers. Method: immunoSEQ multiplex PCR; TCRdb's copy keeps in-frame clones and lacks some. The repertoire holds about 110,000 clones, with 83% as singletons. The sequencing sample was made of PBMCs. These receptors came from a man between 18 and 29 years old in good health and CMV-seronegative.

The chain has TRBV27 and TRBJ2-2, with TRBD1 matching 7 bases. Germline loops: CDR1 MNHEY, CDR2 SMNVEV (reference sequence). The CDR3 runs to 15 residues. V lost 5 bases, J lost 6 bases, and 9 bases stayed unmatched. This CDR3 reads CASSIQGYGPGELFF. CDR3 DNA sequence: TGTGCCAGCAGTATACAGGGGTACGGGCCCGGGGAGCTGTTTTTT.

This rearrangement joins TRBV5-5 to TRBJ1-1; D gene ambiguous. The germline gives CDR1 SGHKS, CDR2 YYEKEE (reference sequence). CDR3 length equals 17 residues. V lost 3 bases and J 4 bases, leaving 22 bases between the germline ends. Here the CDR3 reads CASSSHGSTPLSTEAFF. The CDR3, as DNA: TGTGCCAGCAGCTCTCACGGGAGTACGCCCCTGAGCACTGAAGCTTTCTTT. Full variable domain (missing parts from reference TRBV5-5 and TRBJ1-1): DAGVTQSPTHLIKTRGQQVTLRCSPISGHKSVSWYQQVLGQGPQFIFQYYEKEERGRGNFPDRFSARQFPNYSSELNVNALLLGDSALYLCASSSHGSTPLSTEAFFGQGTRLTVV.

The chain is built from TRBV27 and TRBJ2-7; 10 nucleotides line up with TRBD2. After removal of 5 bases from V and 1 base from J, the junction contained 5 bases not matched to a gene. This CDR3 has 15 residues. Germline V CDR1 and CDR2: MNHEY, SMNVEV (reference sequence). Here the CDR3 DNA reads TGTGCCAGCAGTCCCTGGACTAGCGGTTCCTACGAGCAGTACTTC. It yields the protein CASSPWTSGSYEQYF.

The V and J genes are TRBV4-2 and TRBJ2-3, with 7 bases lining up with TRBD1. CDR1 is LGHNA and CDR2 is YNFKEQ in the germline V gene. This CDR3 is built from 16 residues. With 1 base clipped from V and 4 bases from J, the junction kept 8 bases outside the gene matches. The CDR3 coding sequence is TGTGCCAGCAGCCAAGGGGGGTACAGGGGTTCAGATACGCAGTATTTT. This codes for CASSQGGYRGSDTQYF.

This clone was picked up a small number of times. The chain has TRBV27 and TRBJ2-2; D may be TRBD1 (5 bases). Germline CDR1 reads MNHEY; CDR2 reads SMNVEV (reference sequence). CDR3 length: 14 amino acids. The V end was cut by 6 bases, the J end by 6 bases, with 14 bases between. Here the CDR3 reads CASRQQVGPGELFF. The CDR3 DNA follows: TGTGCCAGCAGACAACAGGTGGGGCCCGGGGAGCTGTTTTTT.

The chain combines TRBV6-6 with TRBJ1-1, with 8 bases that match TRBD1. V shed 6 bases and J 4 bases; nucleotides not matched to a gene: 7. This CDR3 spans 14 amino acids. CDR1 is MNHNY, CDR2 SVGAGI, per germline (reference sequence). DNA for the CDR3: TGTGCCAGCAGATCACAGGGGGAGAGCACTGAAGCTTTCTTT. This codes for CASRSQGESTEAFF.

The rearrangement joins TRBV5-4 to TRBJ1-4; 8 positions match TRBD1. The V gene end was trimmed by 5 bases and the J gene end by 7 bases; junction bases not matched to a gene: 7. This CDR3 is built from 14 residues. Germline CDR1 is SGHNT and CDR2 is YYREEE (reference sequence). The chain's CDR3 is CASSSQGVAEKLFF. The CDR3, as DNA: TGTGCCAGCAGTTCACAGGGGGTTGCTGAAAAACTGTTTTTT.

V is TRBV5-1 and J is TRBJ1-3, with 7 positions matching TRBD1. This CDR3 is built from 16 residues. The V gene end was trimmed by 3 bases and the J gene end by 0 bases; junction bases not matched to a gene: 6. CDR1 and CDR2 (germline): SGHRS, YFSETQ. CDR3 nucleotide sequence: TGCGCCAGCAGCTGGGGACAGAGGGGCTCTGGAAACACCATATATTTT. This codes for CASSWGQRGSGNTIYF.

The chain joins TRBV19 to TRBJ2-1; 8 positions match TRBD2. Looked up from germline, CDR1 is LNHDA and CDR2 is SQIVND (reference sequence). Germline trimming cut 0 bases from V and 8 bases from J; bases unmatched to any gene: 12. The CDR3 extends over 17 amino acids. The CDR3 nucleotides read TGTGCCAGTAGTATAGATGGTCGGGGGGGGCGCCGAGATGAGCAGTTCTTC. It translates to CASSIDGRGGRRDEQFF.

The V and J genes are TRBV4-1 and TRBJ2-5; maybe TRBD2 (5 bases). Germline V lookup: CDR1 MGHRA, CDR2 YSYEKL. Trimming removed 4 bases from V and 5 bases from J, with 20 bases in between. The CDR3 has 16 residues. CDR3 amino acids: CASSLGRGSSRETQYF. DNA of the CDR3: TGCGCCAGCAGCCTAGGTCGGGGTAGCTCAAGGGAGACCCAGTACTTC.

This chain links TRBV28 with TRBJ1-5; D not resolved. The CDR3 length is 13 residues. V dropped 2 bases and J dropped 7 bases, with 9 bases sitting between them. Per germline, CDR1 MDHEN and CDR2 SYDVKM. The CDR3 loop reads CASSLRGGQPQHF. CDR3 nucleotides: TGTGCCAGCAGTTTACGGGGAGGGCAGCCCCAGCATTTT. Full variable domain (remainder filled in from reference TRBV28 and TRBJ1-5): DVKVTQSSRYLVKRTGEKVFLECVQDMDHENMFWYRQDPGLGLRLIYFSYDVKMKEKGDIPEGYSVSREKKERFSLILESASTNQTSMYLCASSLRGGQPQHFGDGTRLSIL.

The J gene is TRBJ2-1, the V gene TRBV7-6; 7 bases are a match to TRBD2. This CDR3 contains 15 residues. Trimming took 1 base from V and 5 from J; bases not matched to a gene: 5. Germline lookup yields CDR1 SGHVS and CDR2 FNYEAQ. CDR3 sequence: CASSLGGRTHNEQFF. CDR3 sequence (DNA): TGTGCCAGCAGCTTAGGCGGGAGAACCCACAATGAGCAGTTCTTC.

Only one count was recorded for this clone. The chain has TRBV7-6 and TRBJ1-5; D is perhaps TRBD1 (5 bases). The CDR3 has 13 residues. Between the trimmed V and J ends, which lost 1 base and 4 bases, there was a span of 5 bases. Germline assignment: CDR1 SGHVS and CDR2 FNYEAQ. CDR3 sequence: CASSLDRNQPQHF. Here the CDR3 DNA reads TGTGCCAGCAGCTTAGACAGGAATCAGCCCCAGCATTTT.

The chain joins TRBV7-9 to TRBJ2-2, with TRBD2 matching over 9 bases. Germline assignment: CDR1 SEHNR and CDR2 FQNEAQ (reference sequence). This CDR3 is 19 amino acids long. Trimming took 2 bases from V and 2 from J; bases not matched to a gene: 12. Here the CDR3 reads CASSLRATAGGINTGELFF. The CDR3 DNA sequence: TGTGCCAGCAGCTTAAGGGCCACAGCGGGAGGTATTAACACCGGGGAGCTGTTTTTT.

The chain is built from TRBV29-1 and TRBJ1-1; 8 bases align to TRBD1. The CDR3 sequence is 14 residues long. V lost 6 bases to trimming and J lost 1 base; unmatched junction nucleotides: 7. CDR1 is SQVTM and CDR2 is ANQGSEA in the germline V gene. The CDR3 sequence: CSVRSQGGNTEAFF. Here the CDR3 DNA reads TGCAGCGTGAGATCACAGGGGGGGAACACTGAAGCTTTCTTT.

This clone was observed once. V and J are TRBV11-3 and TRBJ1-2; weak D call: TRBD1 (6 bases). Germline V gene sequence: CDR1 SGHNT, CDR2 YENEEA. The V end was cut by 5 bases, the J end by 0 bases, with 13 bases between. The CDR3 is 15 amino acids. The CDR3 is CASSPRQVANYGYTF. Here the CDR3 DNA reads TGTGCCAGCAGCCCCAGACAGGTAGCTAACTATGGCTACACCTTC.

This clone was detected a few times. The chain recombines TRBV5-6 with TRBJ2-1; 10 bases align to TRBD2. The CDR3 spans 15 residues. V shed 1 base and J 5 bases; nucleotides not matched to a gene: 3. Germline CDR1 reads SGHDT; CDR2 reads YYEEEE. The CDR3 DNA follows: TGTGCCAGCAGCTTGTTGCTAGCGGGAGACAATGAGCAGTTCTTC. It yields the protein CASSLLLAGDNEQFF.

The chain has TRBV30 and TRBJ2-1; 7 nucleotides agree with TRBD1. The CDR3 has 15 amino acids. Losses at the gene ends were 1 base for V and 0 bases for J; bases not matched to a gene: 3. The V gene's germline CDR1 is GTSNPN and CDR2 SVGIG (reference sequence). The CDR3 sequence is CAWSGKGASYNEQFF. The CDR3, as DNA: TGTGCCTGGAGTGGGAAGGGGGCCTCCTACAATGAGCAGTTCTTC.